Listed here are 9 T cell receptor beta chains from one sample, sequenced in a study of T-cell reconstitution after alpha-beta-depleted transplantation in children. It was with unique molecular identifiers that the TCRbeta library was prepared. Each CDR3 protein gets one entry after TCRdb re-called the PCR reads with MiXCR. The table lists 500,000 to 650,000 distinct CDR3 sequences, over 9.5% of them singletons. The sample in question was PBMCs, mostly from graft donor cells, obtained 180 days after TCRalphabeta/CD19-depleted stem cell transplant. The receptors were gathered from a female patient aged 2-15 years who had a stem cell transplant for aplastic anemia, so the T cells may come from the graft donor.

The chain is built from TRBV6-5 and TRBJ2-3, with TRBD1 matching 9 bases. Germline V gene sequence: CDR1 MNHEY, CDR2 SVGAGI. There are 16 residues in the CDR3. V shed 0 bases and J 2 bases; nucleotides not matched to a gene: 3. CDR3 bases: TGTGCCAGCAGTTACTCTGGGACAGGGACCACAGATACGCAGTATTTT. Translated, it gives CASSYSGTGTTDTQYF.

This rearrangement joins TRBV19 to TRBJ2-1, with 8 bases lining up with TRBD2. This CDR3 has 15 residues. Germline CDR1 LNHDA, CDR2 SQIVND (reference sequence). Unmatched junction bases numbered 5, after V lost 5 bases and J lost 2 bases. The CDR3 sequence is CASSPMGLAYNEQFF. The CDR3 nucleotides read TGTGCCAGTAGTCCGATGGGACTAGCCTACAATGAGCAGTTCTTC.

The gene calls are TRBV9 and TRBJ1-2, with TRBD1 matching 8 bases. Trimming at V came to 0 bases and at J to 4 bases, leaving 5 bases not matched to a gene. CDR3 size: 15 residues. Germline values: CDR1 SGDLS, CDR2 YYNGEE. DNA for the CDR3: TGTGCCAGCAGCGTAGAAGGGACAGGAATCTATGGCTACACCTTC. It encodes CASSVEGTGIYGYTF.

V gene TRBV27 combines with J gene TRBJ2-7, with 7 positions matching TRBD1. J was trimmed by 3 bases and V by 4 bases; bases with no gene match: 15. The CDR3 sequence is 17 residues long. Per germline, CDR1 MNHEY and CDR2 SMNVEV (reference sequence). The CDR3 sequence is CASSSHRGMGVYYEQYV. The CDR3 nucleotides are TGTGCCAGCAGTTCCCACAGGGGAATGGGAGTCTACTACGAGCAGTACGTC.

Ten or more counts support this clonotype. The rearrangement joins TRBV4-3 to TRBJ2-7; perhaps TRBD1 as D (5 bases). The CDR3 sequence is 15 residues long. Trimming cost V 1 base and J 6 bases, with 16 bases left between them. In germline, CDR1 is LGHNA, CDR2 YSLEER. The CDR3 sequence is CASSQATEDNREQYV. The CDR3 bases are TGCGCCAGCAGCCAAGCAACCGAGGACAATCGCGAGCAGTACGTC.

The rearrangement joins TRBV20-1 to TRBJ2-3; TRBD2 matches at 11 bases. Germline CDR1 is DFQATT and CDR2 is SNEGSKA (reference sequence). V trimming: 0 bases; J trimming: 4 bases; junction bases outside the gene matches: 9. This CDR3 contains 17 residues. Here the CDR3 reads CSARDPSTSGVADTQYF. CDR3 coding DNA: TGCAGTGCTAGAGATCCTTCGACTAGCGGGGTTGCAGATACGCAGTATTTT.

CDR3 sequence: CASSKQGGDTGELFF. CDR3 nucleotide sequence: TGTGCCAGCAGCAAACAGGGCGGGGACACCGGGGAGCTGTTTTTT. This sequence joins TRBV21-1 and TRBJ2-2; TRBD1, the D gene given by the table, was not confirmed from the DNA. TRBV21-1 is termed a pseudogene. The CDR3 runs 15 residues.

Only a few counts were recorded for this clonotype. The chain couples TRBV20-1 to TRBJ2-7; 8 nucleotides align to TRBD1. The junction had 12 bases not matched to a gene; V was cut back by 5 bases and J by 0 bases. This CDR3 is built from 16 residues. CDR1 and CDR2 from the germline V gene are DFQATT and SNEGSKA (reference sequence). The CDR3 nucleotides are TGCAGTGCTCATCCTAGTTCCGGGACAGGCTCCTACGAGCAGTACTTC. Translating it yields CSAHPSSGTGSYEQYF.

The V gene is TRBV11-2, the J gene TRBJ2-1, with TRBD1 as a possible D gene (9 bases). Trimming took off 4 bases at V and 15 bases at J, with 31 bases between the two ends. The CDR3 covers 17 residues. CDR1 and CDR2 (germline): SGHAT, FQNNGV. This CDR3 reads CASSSHTGTGNGGGRFF. CDR3 in DNA: TGTGCCAGCAGCTCCCACACCGGGACAGGGAATGGCGGGGGGAGGTTCTTC.